The rows below give T cell receptor beta chains drawn from one sample of a study of T cells after yellow fever vaccination. TCRdb reanalysed the 5' RACE reads using MiXCR and keeps one entry per CDR3 protein. The sample shows under 300,000 distinct CDR3 sequences, 10% to 15% of them seen only once. The specimen was CD4+ T cells sorted from PBMCs, collected 45 days after the yellow fever booster vaccination. The origin of the receptors is a man aged 30 to 39 who received the YFV17D yellow fever vaccine. CDR3s include the opening cysteine and the closing phenylalanine or tryptophan. A D gene is named only where the DNA matches it firmly. Size tells how often a clone was seen (once, few, many) or the class of an expanded clone, and some rows leave it out.

TRBV4-3,TRBJ1-2,many,NA,CASSQEVGQRRDYGYTF,TGCGCCAGCAGCCAAGAAGTTGGGCAGCGACGGGACTATGGCTACACCTTC
TRBV12-3/TRBV12-4,TRBJ2-2,NA,NA,CASQGLDTGELFF,TGTGCCAGCCAGGGATTAGACACCGGGGAGCTGTTTTTT
TRBV29-1,TRBJ1-4,few,NA,CSAGEGTQFF,TGCAGCGCAGGGGAGGGGACACAATTTTTT
TRBV18,TRBJ2-3,NA,TRBD1,CASSRTTGATTDTQYF,TGTGCCAGCTCCCGAACGACAGGGGCCACGACAGATACGCAGTATTTT
TRBV5-1,TRBJ2-1,few,NA,CASSLRPNGLFGNEQFF,TGCGCCAGCAGCTTGAGGCCTAACGGCTTATTCGGGAATGAGCAGTTCTTC
TRBV5-1,TRBJ2-5,few,NA,CASSLAGTTKETQYF,TGCGCCAGCAGCTTGGCCGGGACAACTAAAGAGACCCAGTACTTC
TRBV5-4,TRBJ2-7,NA,NA,CASSSVLGDEQYF,TGTGCCAGCAGCTCAGTACTAGGGGACGAGCAGTACTTC
TRBV18,TRBJ2-2,few,TRBD2,CASSPTTSGRNTGELFF,TGTGCCAGCTCACCAACCACTAGCGGGAGGAACACCGGGGAGCTGTTTTTT
TRBV20-1,TRBJ2-7,few,NA,CSAVTGNYEQYF,TGCAGTGCTGTAACGGGAAACTACGAGCAGTACTTC
TRBV10-3,TRBJ2-3,many,NA,CAIKGVHTDTQYF,TGTGCCATCAAGGGGGTGCACACAGATACGCAGTATTTT
TRBV12-5,TRBJ1-1,NA,NA,CASGLMGKGTEAFF,TGTGCTAGTGGTTTGATGGGGAAAGGCACTGAAGCTTTCTTT
TRBV9,TRBJ1-1,NA,NA,CASSVSSGAIVERNTEAFF,TGTGCCAGCAGCGTTTCGTCAGGGGCTATTGTTGAAAGGAACACTGAAGCTTTCTTT
TRBV20-1,TRBJ2-7,few,NA,CSAGGGTAVSEQYF,TGCAGTGCGGGGGGGGGGACAGCCGTCTCCGAGCAGTACTTC
TRBV7-9,TRBJ2-5,NA,NA,CASSSTASSSWQETQYF,TGTGCCAGCAGCTCGACCGCCTCAAGTTCATGGCAAGAGACCCAGTACTTC
TRBV29-1,TRBJ2-3,NA,TRBD2,CSVSSGASTDTQYF,TGCAGCGTGTCTAGCGGTGCTAGCACAGATACGCAGTATTTT
TRBV27,TRBJ2-3,many,NA,CASSSLTGSTDTQYF,TGTGCCAGCAGTTCCCTAACCGGAAGCACAGATACGCAGTATTTT
TRBV29-1,TRBJ2-7,many,TRBD2,CSVVLAGGPIEQYF,TGCAGCGTTGTTTTAGCGGGAGGGCCCATCGAGCAGTACTTC
TRBV2,TRBJ2-2,many,TRBD1,CASSGQGPGELFF,TGTGCCAGCAGTGGACAGGGCCCCGGGGAGCTGTTTTTT
TRBV20-1,TRBJ1-4,NA,NA,CSARDRGWANEKLFF,TGCAGTGCTAGAGATCGGGGTTGGGCTAATGAAAAACTGTTTTTT
TRBV7-2,TRBJ1-5,NA,NA,CASSPISGGLSNQPQHF,TGTGCCAGCAGCCCGATATCCGGGGGCCTTAGCAATCAGCCCCAGCATTTT
TRBV29-1,TRBJ2-7,NA,NA,CSAGSLHEQYF,TGCAGCGCCGGGTCCCTTCACGAGCAGTACTTC
TRBV7-2,TRBJ2-4,NA,NA,CASSLEGRILAKNIQYF,TGTGCCAGCAGCTTGGAAGGTCGGATACTAGCCAAAAACATTCAGTACTTC
TRBV20-1,TRBJ2-5,NA,NA,CSALSRGRRETQYF,TGCAGTGCTCTTTCTAGAGGGAGACGGGAGACCCAGTACTTC
TRBV20-1,TRBJ1-1,few,NA,CSAGGGRASTEAFF,TGCAGTGCTGGAGGGGGTCGGGCAAGCACTGAAGCTTTCTTT
TRBV20-1,TRBJ1-1,NA,TRBD1,CSARGQGSTEAFF,TGCAGTGCTCGCGGACAGGGTAGTACTGAAGCTTTCTTT
TRBV5-1,TRBJ2-5,NA,TRBD2,CASSLSTSGRFETQYF,TGCGCCAGCAGCTTGAGTACTAGCGGGAGGTTTGAGACCCAGTACTTC
TRBV28,TRBJ2-7,few,NA,CASSLQEAYEQYF,TGTGCCAGCAGTTTACAGGAAGCCTACGAGCAGTACTTC
TRBV27,TRBJ2-1,few,NA,CASSLGARGLQSSYNEQFF,TGTGCCAGCAGTTTGGGTGCTAGGGGACTTCAAAGCTCCTACAATGAGCAGTTCTTC
TRBV10-3,TRBJ2-3,few,NA,CAISFTPDGTDTQYF,TGTGCCATCAGTTTCACCCCGGACGGAACAGATACGCAGTATTTT
TRBV7-9,TRBJ2-3,few,TRBD2,CASSSLAGSADTQYF,TGTGCCAGCAGCAGTCTAGCGGGAAGCGCAGATACGCAGTATTTT
TRBV9,TRBJ2-7,few,TRBD2,CASSPRLAGSNEQYF,TGTGCCAGCAGCCCCAGACTAGCGGGAAGTAATGAGCAGTACTTC
TRBV6-1,TRBJ1-2,many,NA,CASRSGPSYGYTF,TGTGCCAGCAGGTCCGGGCCCAGCTATGGCTACACCTTC
TRBV24-1,TRBJ2-2,few,NA,CATSRDWTTGELFF,TGTGCCACCAGCCGGGACTGGACAACCGGGGAGCTGTTTTTT
TRBV7-2,TRBJ2-7,NA,TRBD2,CASSLELAFYEQYF,TGTGCCAGCAGCTTAGAACTAGCGTTCTACGAGCAGTACTTC
TRBV6-2/TRBV6-3,TRBJ2-5,few,NA,CASRHESRGRTTKETQYF,TGTGCCAGCAGACACGAGAGCAGAGGCCGGACTACTAAAGAGACCCAGTACTTC
TRBV12-3/TRBV12-4,TRBJ2-1,few,NA,CASSPDRNNEQFF,TGTGCCAGCAGCCCGGACAGAAACAATGAGCAGTTCTTC
TRBV6-1,TRBJ2-7,NA,NA,CASRREGNYEQYF,TGTGCCAGCAGGCGAGAAGGAAACTACGAGCAGTACTTC
TRBV10-3,TRBJ2-3,few,NA,CAIQELSTDTQYF,TGTGCCATCCAAGAATTAAGCACAGATACGCAGTATTTT
TRBV20-1,TRBJ1-5,NA,TRBD1,CSAFVTGESQPQHF,TGCAGTGCTTTCGTGACAGGGGAATCTCAGCCCCAGCATTTT
TRBV3-1,TRBJ2-7,NA,TRBD2,CASSQDWGLAGQYF,TGTGCCAGCAGCCAAGATTGGGGACTAGCAGGGCAGTACTTC
TRBV29-1,TRBJ2-3,many,NA,CSVEDSRDTQYF,TGCAGCGTTGAGGACTCCAGAGATACGCAGTATTTT
TRBV5-1,TRBJ2-1,few,TRBD2,CASSPIAGATYNEQFF,TGCGCCAGCAGCCCAATAGCGGGAGCTACCTACAATGAGCAGTTCTTC
TRBV12-3/TRBV12-4,TRBJ2-2,few,NA,CASRSSGGELFF,TGTGCCAGCAGGTCCAGCGGCGGGGAGCTGTTTTTT
TRBV29-1,TRBJ2-2,NA,TRBD1,CSVGTGLNTGELFF,TGCAGCGTGGGGACAGGGCTTAACACCGGGGAGCTGTTTTTT
TRBV20-1,TRBJ2-7,many,NA,CSASFGAAGEQYF,TGCAGTGCTAGCTTTGGTGCAGCAGGCGAGCAGTACTTC
TRBV5-8,TRBJ2-7,NA,NA,CASSLKQPYEQYF,TGTGCCAGCAGCTTAAAGCAACCCTACGAGCAGTACTTC